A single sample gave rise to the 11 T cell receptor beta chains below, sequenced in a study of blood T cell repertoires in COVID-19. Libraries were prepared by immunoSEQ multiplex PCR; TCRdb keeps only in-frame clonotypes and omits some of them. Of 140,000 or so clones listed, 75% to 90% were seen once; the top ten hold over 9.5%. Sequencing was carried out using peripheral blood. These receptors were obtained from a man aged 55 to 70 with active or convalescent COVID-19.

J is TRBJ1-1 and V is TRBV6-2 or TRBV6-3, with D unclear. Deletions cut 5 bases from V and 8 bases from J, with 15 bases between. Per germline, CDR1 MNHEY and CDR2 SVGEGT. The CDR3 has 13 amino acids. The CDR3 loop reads CASSRDQRWEAFF. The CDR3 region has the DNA TGTGCCAGCAGTCGAGATCAGCGGTGGGAAGCTTTCTTT.

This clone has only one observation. This chain's CDR3 is CASSPASGPNTGELFF. The CDR3 nucleotides are TGTGCCAGCAGCCCTGCTAGCGGACCTAACACCGGGGAGCTGTTTTTT. The chain uses TRBV11-3 and TRBJ2-2; 7 positions match TRBD2. Germline-derived CDR1 and CDR2 are SGHNT and YENEEA. The V and J ends lost 5 bases and 2 bases, in that order; junction bases with no gene match: 8. CDR3 size: 16 residues.

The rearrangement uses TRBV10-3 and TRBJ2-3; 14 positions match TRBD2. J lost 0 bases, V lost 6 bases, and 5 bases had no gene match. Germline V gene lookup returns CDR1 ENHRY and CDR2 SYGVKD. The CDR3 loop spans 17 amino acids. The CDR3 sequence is CAIRRLAGGVSTDTQYF. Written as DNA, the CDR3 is TGTGCCATCAGGAGACTAGCGGGAGGGGTAAGCACAGATACGCAGTATTTT.

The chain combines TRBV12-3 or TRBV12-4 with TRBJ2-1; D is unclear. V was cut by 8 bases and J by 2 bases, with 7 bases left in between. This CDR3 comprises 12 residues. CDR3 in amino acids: CASCLAYNEQFF. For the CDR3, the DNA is TGTGCCAGCTGTCTTGCCTACAATGAGCAGTTCTTC.

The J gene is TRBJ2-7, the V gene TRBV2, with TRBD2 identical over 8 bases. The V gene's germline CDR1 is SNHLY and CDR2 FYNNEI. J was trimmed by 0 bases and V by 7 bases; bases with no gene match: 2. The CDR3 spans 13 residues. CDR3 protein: CASMGTSSYEQYF. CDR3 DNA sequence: TGTGCCAGCATGGGGACTAGCTCCTACGAGCAGTACTTC.

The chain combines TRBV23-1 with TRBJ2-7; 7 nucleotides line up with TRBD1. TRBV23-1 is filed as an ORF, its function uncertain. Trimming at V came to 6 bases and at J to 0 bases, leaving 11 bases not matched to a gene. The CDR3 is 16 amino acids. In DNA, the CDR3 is TGCGCCAGCAGGAGACAGGGATCGGGGTACTCCTACGAGCAGTACTTC. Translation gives CASRRQGSGYSYEQYF.

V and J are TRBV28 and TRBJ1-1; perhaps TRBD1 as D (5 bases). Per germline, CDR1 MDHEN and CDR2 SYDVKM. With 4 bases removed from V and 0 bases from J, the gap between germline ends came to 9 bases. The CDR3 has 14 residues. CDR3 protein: CASSSGGMNTEAFF. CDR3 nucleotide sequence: TGTGCCAGCAGTTCGGGGGGAATGAACACTGAAGCTTTCTTT.

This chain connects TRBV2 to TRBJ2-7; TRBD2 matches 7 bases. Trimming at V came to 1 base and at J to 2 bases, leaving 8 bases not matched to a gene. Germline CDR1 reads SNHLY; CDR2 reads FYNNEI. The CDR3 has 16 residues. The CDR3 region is CASSEGAGGSAYEQYF. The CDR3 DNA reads TGTGCCAGCAGTGAAGGGGCTGGCGGGAGCGCCTACGAGCAGTACTTC.

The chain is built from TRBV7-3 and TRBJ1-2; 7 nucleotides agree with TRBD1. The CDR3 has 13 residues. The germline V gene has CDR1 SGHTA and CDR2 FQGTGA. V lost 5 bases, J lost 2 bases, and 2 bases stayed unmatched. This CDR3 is CASSPDRNYGYTF. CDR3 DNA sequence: TGTGCCAGCAGCCCGGACAGGAACTATGGCTACACCTTC. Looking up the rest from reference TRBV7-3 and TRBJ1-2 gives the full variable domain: GAGVSQTPSNKVTEKGKYVELRCDPISGHTALYWYRQSLGQGPEFLIYFQGTGAADDSGLPNDRFFAVRPEGSVSTLKIQRTERGDSAVYLCASSPDRNYGYTFGSGTRLTVV.

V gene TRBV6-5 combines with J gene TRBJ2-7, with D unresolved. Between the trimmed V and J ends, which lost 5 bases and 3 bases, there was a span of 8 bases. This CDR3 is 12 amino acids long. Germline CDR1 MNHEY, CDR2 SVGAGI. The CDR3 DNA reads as TGTGCCAGCAGTCCCTGGAGCTACGAGCAGTACTTC. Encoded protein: CASSPWSYEQYF.

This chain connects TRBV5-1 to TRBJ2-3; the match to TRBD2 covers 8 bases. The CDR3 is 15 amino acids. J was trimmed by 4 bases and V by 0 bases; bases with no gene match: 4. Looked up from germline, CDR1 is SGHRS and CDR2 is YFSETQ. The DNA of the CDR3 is TGCGCCAGCAGCTTGGACGGGACTAGACCAGATACGCAGTATTTT. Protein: CASSLDGTRPDTQYF.